This TCR beta chain was identified in a study of neoadjuvant anti-PD-1 for oral cavity cancer. Background on the study: Around day 43, patients without progression received a fourth nivolumab dose before surgery. Study observations and caveats: TCR analyses covered only a few patients per response group.

Trimming removed 1 base from V and 6 bases from J, with 14 bases in between. Germline V CDR1 and CDR2: SGHNT, YENEEA. This CDR3 region has 15 residues. A note on this clone: Antigen specificity is unknown.

Time point denoted: after neoadjuvant nivolumab, at surgical resection. Patients were newly diagnosed with stage II-IVA oral cavity squamous cell carcinoma without prior systemic or radiation treatment. Cohort: HPV-negative, locally advanced oral cavity squamous cell carcinoma patients. Produced via immunoSEQ multiplex PCR; TCRdb's table is partial and in-frame only. The data show approximately 13,000 clones, roughly three quarters seen once. This material consisted of PBMCs, taken after nivolumab (anti-PD-1) treatment. This clonotype was sampled from a person aged 40-85 years with oral cavity squamous cell carcinoma. The chain joins TRBV11-3 to TRBJ2-3; D might be TRBD2 (5 bases). In DNA form, the CDR3 reads TGTGCCAGCAGCTTAGGTGGTGTTACTAGGGATACGCAGTATTTT. Translation: CASSLGGVTRDTQYF.